The 16 T cell receptor beta chains given below trace back to one sample, sequenced in a study of T cells in localized non-small cell lung cancer. The repertoire was sequenced with immunoSEQ multiplex PCR; TCRdb's copy has only in-frame clones and lacks some. The repertoire has some 130,000 clones, around 90% of them found once; the top ten carry around 1.5%. Material: peripheral blood, obtained before any cancer treatment. The receptor source for this set is a female donor over 55 with stage I lung adenocarcinoma.

This chain joins TRBV11-2 and TRBJ2-5; 12 nucleotides agree with TRBD2. The CDR3 totals 15 residues. The V segment lost 5 bases and the J segment 4 bases; nucleotides outside the gene matches: 5. Germline-derived CDR1 and CDR2 are SGHAT and FQNNGV. CDR3 amino acids: CASSLLAGGIETQYF. CDR3 DNA: TGTGCCAGCAGCCTACTAGCGGGAGGTATAGAGACCCAGTACTTC.

The genes are TRBV29-1 and TRBJ2-5, with 9 bases matching TRBD1. Near its end, the DNA agrees better with TRBJ2-7, so the J call may be wrong. Germline lookup yields CDR1 SQVTM and CDR2 ANQGSEA. The CDR3 covers 11 residues. The CDR3 reads CSVDRGYEQYF. The CDR3 region has the DNA TGCAGCGTGGACAGGGGCTACGAGCAGTACTTC.

V is TRBV29-1 and J is TRBJ1-2, with a possible D match to TRBD1 (6 bases). CDR1 SQVTM and CDR2 ANQGSEA come from the germline V gene. This CDR3 spans 13 amino acids. V was pared by 5 bases and J by 4 bases, with 14 bases between. The CDR3 DNA follows: TGCAGCGTTCAAAAGAAAGGGGGCTATGGCTACACCTTC. Protein sequence: CSVQKKGGYGYTF.

V usage is TRBV12-5 and J usage is TRBJ2-1; TRBD2 matches 8 bases. The V segment lost 1 base and the J segment 9 bases; nucleotides outside the gene matches: 11. The CDR3 is 16 amino acids. The germline CDR1 and CDR2 sequences are LGHNT and FRNRAP. CDR3 bases: TGTGCTAGTGGTTTGGGGGCGGGAGGAGGGACGGGTGAGCAGTTCTTC. Its translation: CASGLGAGGGTGEQFF.

The chain recombines TRBV6-5 with TRBJ1-1, with TRBD1 as a possible D gene (6 bases). The germline V gene encodes CDR1 MNHEY and CDR2 SVGAGI. Trimming removed 5 bases at V and 1 base at J, with 14 bases between. This CDR3 has 15 amino acids. The CDR3 spells CASSPRSTGNTEAFF. DNA of the CDR3: TGTGCCAGCAGTCCACGGTCGACAGGGAACACTGAAGCTTTCTTT.

The CDR3: CASRGPGGKLFF. CDR3 DNA sequence: TGTGCCAGCAGAGGACCGGGGGGAAAACTGTTTTTT. The chain joins TRBV11-2 to TRBJ1-4; tentative D call: TRBD1 (5 bases). Germline V gene sequence: CDR1 SGHAT, CDR2 FQNNGV. CDR3 length: 12 amino acids. V was trimmed by 6 bases and J by 10 bases, leaving 12 bases between them. The variable domain in full, with the rest retrieved from reference TRBV11-2 and TRBJ1-4, is EAGVAQSPRYKIIEKRQSVAFWCNPISGHATLYWYQQILGQGPKLLIQFQNNGVVDDSQLPKDRFSAERLKGVDSTLKIQPAKLEDSAVYLCASRGPGGKLFFGSGTQLSVL.

The chain recombines TRBV10-2 with TRBJ2-7, with D perhaps assigned TRBD1 or TRBD2 (6 bases each). CDR1 is WSHSY, CDR2 SAAADI, per germline. The CDR3 is made up of 13 amino acids. Trimming removed 9 bases at V and 7 bases at J, with 19 bases between. CDR3 sequence (DNA): TGCGCCAGTAGACAGGCCTTGGCGGGGGAGCAGTACTTC. Translating it yields CASRQALAGEQYF.

J is TRBJ2-4 and V is TRBV7-2; maybe TRBD2 (5 bases). The CDR3 totals 15 residues. Trimming pared 5 bases from V and 0 bases from J, leaving 11 bases between. Germline CDR1 and CDR2: SGHTA and FQGNSA. Here the CDR3 DNA reads TGTGCCAGCAGCCCCGACTATCCAGCCAAAAACATTCAGTACTTC. This gives the protein CASSPDYPAKNIQYF.

This chain uses TRBV28 with TRBJ2-7; D uncertain. Germline lookup yields CDR1 MDHEN and CDR2 SYDVKM. With 2 bases removed from V and 3 bases from J, the gap between germline ends came to 11 bases. The CDR3 covers 14 residues. The CDR3 here is CASSLKSFNYEQYF. The CDR3 DNA follows: TGTGCCAGCAGTTTAAAGAGCTTCAACTACGAGCAGTACTTC. Complete variable domain (other parts from reference TRBV28 and TRBJ2-7): DVKVTQSSRYLVKRTGEKVFLECVQDMDHENMFWYRQDPGLGLRLIYFSYDVKMKEKGDIPEGYSVSREKKERFSLILESASTNQTSMYLCASSLKSFNYEQYFGPGTRLTVT.

The chain combines TRBV10-1 with TRBJ1-5; 9 positions agree with TRBD1. This CDR3 has 16 residues. Trimming cost V 4 bases and J 0 bases; bases outside gene matches: 4. The germline CDR1 and CDR2 sequences are WNHNN and SYGVQD (reference sequence). CDR3 in DNA: TGCGCCAGCAGTGCCGGGACAGGGCTTAGCAATCAGCCCCAGCATTTT. It translates to CASSAGTGLSNQPQHF.

V and J are TRBV19 and TRBJ2-1, with 9 bases identical to TRBD2. The V segment lost 3 bases and the J segment 3 bases; nucleotides outside the gene matches: 6. There are 16 residues in the CDR3. Germline CDR1 reads LNHDA; CDR2 reads SQIVND (reference sequence). The chain's CDR3 is CASSIRGLAVYNEQFF. In DNA form, the CDR3 reads TGTGCCAGTAGTATTCGGGGACTAGCAGTCTACAATGAGCAGTTCTTC.

The chain has TRBV6-1 and TRBJ1-2, with a possible D match to TRBD1 (6 bases). V dropped 7 bases and J dropped 5 bases, with 8 bases sitting between them. Germline loops: CDR1 MNHNS, CDR2 SASEGT. The CDR3 is 11 residues long. In nucleotides, the CDR3 is TGTGCCAGCAAGGGGGGGTATGGCTACACCTTC. This encodes CASKGGYGYTF.

The J gene is TRBJ2-7, the V gene TRBV18, with TRBD2 identical over 9 bases. Germline assignment: CDR1 KGHSH and CDR2 LQKENI. Trimming took 3 bases from V and 4 from J; bases not matched to a gene: 10. The CDR3 has 16 residues. The CDR3 region has the DNA TGTGCCAGCTCACCCCCTAGCGGGAAAAGTTGGTACGAGCAGTACTTC. Translated, it gives CASSPPSGKSWYEQYF.

The chain combines TRBV6-5 with TRBJ2-7; maybe TRBD1 (6 bases). Germline CDR1 reads MNHEY; CDR2 reads SVGAGI. The CDR3 consists of 15 residues. V shed 0 bases and J shed 7 bases, with 16 bases lying between them. CDR3 loop: CASSYSAGVRNEQYF. The CDR3 DNA reads TGTGCCAGCAGTTACTCGGCAGGGGTGAGGAATGAGCAGTACTTC.

The chain couples TRBV2 to TRBJ1-2, with a tentative D call TRBD1 (6 bases). Germline CDR1 and CDR2: SNHLY and FYNNEI. Trimming removed 7 bases from V and 8 bases from J, with 20 bases in between. This CDR3 comprises 14 residues. The CDR3 here is CASNTDSRMSGYTF. CDR3 nucleotides: TGTGCCAGCAATACGGACAGCCGTATGAGCGGCTACACCTTC.

This chain joins TRBV28 and TRBJ2-2; D is possibly TRBD1 or TRBD2 (6 bases each). The ends were cut back, 11 bases at V and 1 base at J, with 14 bases in the middle. This CDR3 is 14 amino acids long. Per the germline V gene, CDR1 is MDHEN and CDR2 is SYDVKM. CDR3 coding DNA: TGTGCCGGAAGGAGGGGGGTGAACACCGGGGAGCTGTTTTTT. This translates into CAGRRGVNTGELFF. The whole variable domain, filled in from reference TRBV28 and TRBJ2-2, reads DVKVTQSSRYLVKRTGEKVFLECVQDMDHENMFWYRQDPGLGLRLIYFSYDVKMKEKGDIPEGYSVSREKKERFSLILESASTNQTSMYLCAGRRGVNTGELFFGEGSRLTVL.